These 2 T cell receptor beta chains were sequenced from one sample in a study of technical replicates of blood from a handful of donors. Data came from immunoSEQ multiplex PCR; TCRdb stores just in-frame clones and leaves some out. Of 70,000 to 85,000 clones listed, 80% to 95% are singletons. The sequenced material came from T cells isolated from PBMCs. All receptors come from a human donor in good health.

This chain links TRBV19 with TRBJ1-1, with 8 bases identical to TRBD1. Germline CDR1 is LNHDA and CDR2 is SQIVND (reference sequence). CDR3 length: 16 residues. Unmatched junction bases numbered 13, after V lost 5 bases and J lost 5 bases. The CDR3 here is CASSARTGTGVTEAFF. The DNA for the CDR3 is TGTGCCAGTAGTGCTAGGACCGGGACAGGTGTAACTGAAGCTTTCTTT.

V is TRBV4-1 and J is TRBJ1-2, with TRBD1 identical over 8 bases. The CDR3 totals 17 residues. Looked up from germline, CDR1 is MGHRA and CDR2 is YSYEKL. J gave up 2 bases and V 2 bases, and 10 bases lay outside the gene matches. CDR3: CASSQSDRGYRNYGYTF. CDR3 sequence (DNA): TGCGCCAGCAGCCAAAGTGACAGGGGATATAGAAACTATGGCTACACCTTC.